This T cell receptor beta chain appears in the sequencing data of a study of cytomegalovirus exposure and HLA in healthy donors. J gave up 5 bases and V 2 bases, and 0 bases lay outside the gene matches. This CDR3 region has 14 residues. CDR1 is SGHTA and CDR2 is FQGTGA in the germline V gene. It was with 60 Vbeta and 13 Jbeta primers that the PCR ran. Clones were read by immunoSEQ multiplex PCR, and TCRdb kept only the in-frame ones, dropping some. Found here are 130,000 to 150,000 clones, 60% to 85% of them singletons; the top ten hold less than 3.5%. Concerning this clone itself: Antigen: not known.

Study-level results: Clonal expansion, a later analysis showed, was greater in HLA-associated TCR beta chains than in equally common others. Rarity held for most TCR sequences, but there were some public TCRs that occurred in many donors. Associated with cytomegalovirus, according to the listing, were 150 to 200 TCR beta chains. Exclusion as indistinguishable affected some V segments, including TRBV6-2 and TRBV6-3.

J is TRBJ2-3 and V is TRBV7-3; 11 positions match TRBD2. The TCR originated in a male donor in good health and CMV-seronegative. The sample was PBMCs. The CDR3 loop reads CASSLGLAGDTQYF. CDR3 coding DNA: TGTGCCAGCAGCTTAGGACTAGCGGGAGATACGCAGTATTTT. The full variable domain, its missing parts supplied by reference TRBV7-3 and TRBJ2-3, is GAGVSQTPSNKVTEKGKYVELRCDPISGHTALYWYRQSLGQGPEFLIYFQGTGAADDSGLPNDRFFAVRPEGSVSTLKIQRTERGDSAVYLCASSLGLAGDTQYFGPGTRLTVL.